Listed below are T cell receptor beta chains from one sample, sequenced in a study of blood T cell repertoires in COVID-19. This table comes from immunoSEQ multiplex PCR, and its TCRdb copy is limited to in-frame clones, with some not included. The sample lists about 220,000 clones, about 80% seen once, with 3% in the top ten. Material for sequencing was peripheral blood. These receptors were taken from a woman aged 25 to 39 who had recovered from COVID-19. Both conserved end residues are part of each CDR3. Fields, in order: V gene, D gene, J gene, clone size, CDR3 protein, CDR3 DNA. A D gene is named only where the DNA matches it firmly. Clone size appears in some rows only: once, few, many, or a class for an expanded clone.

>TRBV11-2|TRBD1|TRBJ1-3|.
CASSFVRGLGNTIYF
TGTGCCAGCAGCTTTGTGAGGGGGCTTGGAAACACCATATATTTT
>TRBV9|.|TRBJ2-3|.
CASSVGESFTSTDTQYF
TGTGCCAGCAGCGTAGGAGAAAGTTTTACCAGCACAGATACGCAGTATTTT
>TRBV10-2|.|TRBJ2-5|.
CASSELEGRYQETQYF
TGCGCCAGCAGTGAGCTCGAGGGCCGGTACCAAGAGACCCAGTACTTC
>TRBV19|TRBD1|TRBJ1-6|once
CASSIGTGTGESSLHF
TGTGCCAGTAGTATAGGGACCGGGACAGGAGAAAGCTCCCTCCACTTT
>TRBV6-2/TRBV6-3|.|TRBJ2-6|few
CASSLTPPSNVLTF
TGTGCCAGCAGTCTGACTCCCCCTTCGAACGTCCTGACTTTC
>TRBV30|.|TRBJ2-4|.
CAWSGGVGGNIQYF
TGTGCCTGGAGTGGCGGTGTGGGTGGAAACATTCAGTACTTC
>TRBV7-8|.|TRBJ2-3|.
CASSLDYTDTQYF
TGTGCCAGCAGCTTAGACTACACAGATACGCAGTATTTT
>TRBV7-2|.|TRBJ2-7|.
CASSSQTIAGGEQYF
TGTGCCAGCAGCTCCCAGACTATCGCCGGTGGCGAGCAGTACTTC
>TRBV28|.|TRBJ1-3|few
CASSSSSGNTIYF
TGTGCCAGCAGTTCCTCGTCTGGAAACACCATATATTTT
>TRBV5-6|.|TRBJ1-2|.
CASSLEHTRGYTF
TGTGCCAGCAGCTTGGAGCATACTAGGGGCTACACCTTC
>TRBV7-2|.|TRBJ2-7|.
CASSSPDGIYEQYF
TGTGCCAGCAGCTCTCCGGACGGGATCTACGAGCAGTACTTC
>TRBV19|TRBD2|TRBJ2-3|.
CASSISSSGIRIIADTQYF
TGTGCCAGTAGTATATCATCTAGCGGGATACGAATTATCGCAGATACGCAGTATTTT
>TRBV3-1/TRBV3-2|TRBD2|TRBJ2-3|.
CASSQGLAGADTQYF
TGTGCCAGCAGCCAAGGTCTAGCGGGAGCGGATACGCAGTATTTT
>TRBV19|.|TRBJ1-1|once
CASNGGVNTEAFF
TGTGCCAGTAATGGGGGGGTTAACACTGAAGCTTTCTTT
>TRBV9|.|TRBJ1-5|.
CASSVEGGPQHF
TGTGCCAGCAGCGTAGAGGGAGGGCCCCAGCATTTT
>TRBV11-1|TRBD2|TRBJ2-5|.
CASSPGGDETQYF
TGTGCCAGCAGCCCTGGGGGGGATGAGACCCAGTACTTC
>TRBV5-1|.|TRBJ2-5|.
CASSGTIPVAEIAAETQYF
TGCGCCAGCAGCGGAACAATCCCGGTGGCGGAAATAGCTGCGGAGACCCAGTACTTC
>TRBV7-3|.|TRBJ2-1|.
CASSLNSAFEQFF
TGTGCCAGCAGCTTAAACTCCGCCTTTGAGCAGTTCTTC
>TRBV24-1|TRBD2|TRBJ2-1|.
CATSVQRGLNNEQFF
TGTGCCACCAGTGTTCAGCGGGGGCTCAACAATGAGCAGTTCTTC
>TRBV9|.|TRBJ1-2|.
CASSSPDRANYGYTF
TGTGCCAGCAGCTCGCCGGACAGAGCTAACTATGGCTACACCTTC
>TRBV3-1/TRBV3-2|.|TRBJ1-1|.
CASSARGLNTEAFF
TGTGCCAGCAGCGCCAGGGGATTGAACACTGAAGCTTTCTTT
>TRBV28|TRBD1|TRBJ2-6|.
CASRLWTGPGANVLTF
TGTGCCAGCAGACTATGGACAGGGCCTGGGGCCAACGTCCTGACTTTC
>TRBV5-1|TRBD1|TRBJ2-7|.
CASSLWTGDDEQYF
TGCGCCAGCAGCTTGTGGACAGGGGATGACGAGCAGTACTTC
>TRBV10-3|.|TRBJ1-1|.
CAISGDGGGMTEAFF
TGTGCCATCAGCGGGGATGGAGGAGGGATGACTGAAGCTTTCTTT
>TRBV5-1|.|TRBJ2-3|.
CASSRAGMSDTQYF
TGCGCCAGCAGTAGGGCAGGGATGTCAGATACGCAGTATTTT
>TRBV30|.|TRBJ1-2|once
CAWSSTGGLYGYTF
TGTGCCTGGAGTTCGACAGGCGGTCTATATGGCTACACCTTC
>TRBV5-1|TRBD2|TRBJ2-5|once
CASNGGGQETQYF
TGCGCCAGCAACGGGGGAGGGCAAGAGACCCAGTACTTC
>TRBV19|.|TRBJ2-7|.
CASSPTNNYEQYF
TGTGCCAGTAGCCCGACTAACAACTACGAGCAGTACTTC
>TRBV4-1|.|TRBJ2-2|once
CASSQGSRTVYGVAAGELFF
TGCGCCAGCAGCCAAGGCTCGAGAACAGTATACGGGGTAGCGGCCGGGGAGCTGTTTTTT
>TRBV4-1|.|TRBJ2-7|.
CASSLEGIHEQYF
TGCGCCAGCAGCCTGGAGGGAATCCACGAGCAGTACTTC
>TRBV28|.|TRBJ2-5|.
CASLSAGGAGVDQLYF
TGTGCCAGCCTATCAGCCGGGGGAGCGGGCGTGGACCAGCTGTACTTC
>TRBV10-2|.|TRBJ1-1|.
CASIRGVNTEAFF
TGCGCCAGCATCCGGGGAGTGAACACTGAAGCTTTCTTT
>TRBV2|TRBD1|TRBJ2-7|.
CASSKGQGAYEQYF
TGTGCCAGCAGTAAAGGACAGGGGGCGTACGAGCAGTACTTC
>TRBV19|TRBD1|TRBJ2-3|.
CASTRTGALLEDTQYF
TGTGCCAGTACAAGGACAGGGGCCCTCTTGGAAGATACGCAGTATTTT
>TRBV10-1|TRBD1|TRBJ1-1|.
CASSGGQGTEAFF
TGCGCCAGCAGTGGGGGACAGGGGACTGAAGCTTTCTTT
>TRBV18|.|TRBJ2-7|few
CASSPRGDEQYF
TGTGCCAGCTCACCACGGGGGGACGAGCAGTACTTC